This T cell receptor (beta chain) was captured in a study of blood T cell repertoires in COVID-19. About the research overall: Spain, Italy and the United States supplied samples that represented acute and convalescent COVID-19.

In the authors' workflow: Nucleated cell counts were estimated from reference gene primer amplification. TCRdb's copy holds only in-frame clones and misses some; the assay was immunoSEQ multiplex PCR. V and J calls and clone size follow that table, whereas D and trimming were derived from the DNA. This sample has about 340,000 clones, with more than 75% found just once. Germline assignment: CDR1 SGHNT and CDR2 YYREEE (reference sequence). The CDR3 extends over 15 amino acids. J gave up 4 bases and V 4 bases, and 9 bases lay outside the gene matches. The sequencing input was peripheral blood. The chain employs TRBV5-4 and TRBJ2-3, with TRBD1 matching over 7 bases. This receptor was identified in a woman aged 18-29 years who had recovered from COVID-19. The CDR3 spells CASSGKQGNPDTQYF. In DNA form, the CDR3 reads TGTGCCAGCAGCGGAAAACAGGGGAACCCAGATACGCAGTATTTT.